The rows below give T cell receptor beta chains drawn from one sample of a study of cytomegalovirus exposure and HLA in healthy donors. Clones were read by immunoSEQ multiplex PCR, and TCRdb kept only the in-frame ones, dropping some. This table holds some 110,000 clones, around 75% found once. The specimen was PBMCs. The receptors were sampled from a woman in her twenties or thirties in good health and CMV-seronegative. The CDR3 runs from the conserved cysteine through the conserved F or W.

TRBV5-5 CASSLAEGYEQYF
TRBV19 CATTGNGNQPQHF
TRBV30 CAWSVPGSPISGNTIYF
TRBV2 CASSDLRRVGDTEAFF
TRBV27 CASTRGGGLNTEAFF
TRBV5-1 CASSLVSLTSGRMYEQYF
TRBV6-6 CASRVAGELYNEQFF
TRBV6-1 CASSGLAGGPDTQYF
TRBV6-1 CASSEISLNSNQPQHF
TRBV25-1 CASRGQGTDTQYF
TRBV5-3 CARSPDRGQDEQETQYF
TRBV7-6 CASSPYEGTEAFF
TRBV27 CASSLFGLNTEAFF
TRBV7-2 CASSLTPRGGLSGNTIYF
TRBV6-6 CASSLSPNGGTEAFF
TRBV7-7 CASSWTANTGELFF
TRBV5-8 CASSPGLTDSGNTIYF
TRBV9 CASSEGGQSQETQYF
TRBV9 CASSAGQMNTEAFF
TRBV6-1 CASRPEETQYF
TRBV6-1 CASSEGDSSYEQYF
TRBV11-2 CASSPGVGTDTQYF
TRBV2 CASNSGAGYGYTF
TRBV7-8 CASSQSRVDPQYF